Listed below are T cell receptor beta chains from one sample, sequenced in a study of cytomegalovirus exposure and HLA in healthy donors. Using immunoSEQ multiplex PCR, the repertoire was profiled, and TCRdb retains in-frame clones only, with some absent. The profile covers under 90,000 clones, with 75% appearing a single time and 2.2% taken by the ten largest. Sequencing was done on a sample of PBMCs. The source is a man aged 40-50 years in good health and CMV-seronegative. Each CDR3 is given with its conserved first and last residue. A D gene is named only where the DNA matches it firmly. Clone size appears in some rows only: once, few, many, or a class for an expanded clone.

CDR3aa: CASSLWGTGGNQPQHF; CDR3nt: TGTGCCAGCAGTTTATGGGGGACAGGGGGCAATCAGCCCCAGCATTTT; v_gene: TRBV28; d_gene: TRBD1; abundance: .; j_gene: TRBJ1-5
CDR3aa: CASSLTATGQGASEQYF; CDR3nt: TGTGCCAGCAGCTTAACAGCAACGGGACAGGGGGCTTCCGAGCAGTACTTC; v_gene: TRBV7-6; d_gene: TRBD1; abundance: .; j_gene: TRBJ2-7
CDR3aa: CASKKIRQGNTEAFF; CDR3nt: TGTGCCAGCAAAAAAATCCGACAGGGGAACACTGAAGCTTTCTTT; v_gene: TRBV6-5; d_gene: TRBD1; abundance: .; j_gene: TRBJ1-1
CDR3aa: CASSLAPRRGVITDTQYF; CDR3nt: TGCGCCAGCAGCTTGGCACCGCGACGGGGGGTGATCACAGATACGCAGTATTTT; v_gene: TRBV5-1; d_gene: TRBD2; abundance: .; j_gene: TRBJ2-3
CDR3aa: CASGLILAGEADTQYF; CDR3nt: TGTGCTAGTGGTTTGATCCTGGCGGGTGAGGCAGATACGCAGTATTTT; v_gene: TRBV12-5; d_gene: .; abundance: .; j_gene: TRBJ2-3
CDR3aa: CASSLGGTYGETQYF; CDR3nt: TGTGCCAGCAGCTTAGGTGGAACCTACGGGGAGACCCAGTACTTC; v_gene: TRBV13; d_gene: .; abundance: .; j_gene: TRBJ2-5
CDR3aa: CASSVRLLNTEAFF; CDR3nt: TGTGCCAGCAGTGTTCGGTTACTGAACACTGAAGCTTTCTTT; v_gene: TRBV2; d_gene: .; abundance: .; j_gene: TRBJ1-1
CDR3aa: CASSPQGGDRANYGYTF; CDR3nt: TGTGCCAGCAGCCCCCAAGGGGGAGACAGGGCTAACTATGGCTACACCTTC; v_gene: TRBV4-2; d_gene: TRBD1; abundance: .; j_gene: TRBJ1-2
CDR3aa: CASSVGGEGTGYVHEQYF; CDR3nt: TGTGCCAGCAGCGTAGGGGGGGAGGGGACAGGGTACGTCCACGAGCAGTACTTC; v_gene: TRBV9; d_gene: TRBD1; abundance: .; j_gene: TRBJ2-7
CDR3aa: CARTRAMNTEAFF; CDR3nt: TGTGCCAGGACGCGGGCTATGAACACTGAAGCTTTCTTT; v_gene: TRBV5-3; d_gene: .; abundance: .; j_gene: TRBJ1-1
CDR3aa: CASSPDRSSYEQYF; CDR3nt: TGTGCCAGCAGCCCCGACCGGAGCTCCTACGAGCAGTACTTC; v_gene: TRBV5-4; d_gene: .; abundance: once; j_gene: TRBJ2-7
CDR3aa: CASRGDRGPHGYTF; CDR3nt: TGTGCCAGCAGGGGGGACAGGGGGCCCCATGGCTACACCTTC; v_gene: TRBV27; d_gene: TRBD1; abundance: .; j_gene: TRBJ1-2
CDR3aa: CASSRDRLTYGYTF; CDR3nt: TGTGCCAGCAGTAGGGACAGACTTACCTATGGCTACACCTTC; v_gene: TRBV28; d_gene: TRBD1; abundance: .; j_gene: TRBJ1-2
CDR3aa: CATSRGHMNTEAFF; CDR3nt: TGTGCCACCAGCAGAGGCCACATGAACACTGAAGCTTTCTTT; v_gene: TRBV15; d_gene: .; abundance: .; j_gene: TRBJ1-1
CDR3aa: CASSSPNSAPLGEQYF; CDR3nt: TGTGCCAGCAGTTCACCTAACAGTGCCCCACTAGGCGAGCAGTACTTC; v_gene: TRBV27; d_gene: .; abundance: .; j_gene: TRBJ2-7
CDR3aa: CASSLVGGEPYEQYF; CDR3nt: TGCGCCAGCAGCTTGGTTGGGGGGGAACCCTACGAGCAGTACTTC; v_gene: TRBV5-1; d_gene: TRBD2; abundance: .; j_gene: TRBJ2-7
CDR3aa: CASSQDFAGSDTEAFF; CDR3nt: TGTGCCAGCAGCCAAGATTTCGCAGGGTCTGACACTGAAGCTTTCTTT; v_gene: TRBV4-2; d_gene: .; abundance: .; j_gene: TRBJ1-1
CDR3aa: CASSLGLTSTYEQYF; CDR3nt: TGTGCCAGCAGCTTAGGCTTGACAAGCACCTACGAGCAGTACTTC; v_gene: TRBV13; d_gene: .; abundance: once; j_gene: TRBJ2-7
CDR3aa: CASSGPWADEAFF; CDR3nt: TGTGCCAGCAGTGGACCGTGGGCCGATGAAGCTTTCTTT; v_gene: TRBV25-1; d_gene: .; abundance: .; j_gene: TRBJ1-1
CDR3aa: CASSYGGTEAFF; CDR3nt: TGTGCCAGCAGTTACGGAGGCACTGAAGCTTTCTTT; v_gene: TRBV6-5; d_gene: .; abundance: .; j_gene: TRBJ1-1
CDR3aa: CASSARGRHTEAFF; CDR3nt: TGTGCCAGCAGTGCCCGGGGTCGGCACACTGAAGCTTTCTTT; v_gene: TRBV28; d_gene: .; abundance: few; j_gene: TRBJ1-1
CDR3aa: CATSSLPGLAGGHLYEQYF; CDR3nt: TGTGCCACCAGCAGCTTACCGGGACTAGCGGGAGGGCACCTCTACGAGCAGTACTTC; v_gene: TRBV15; d_gene: TRBD2; abundance: few; j_gene: TRBJ2-7
CDR3aa: CSTKVTDTQYF; CDR3nt: TGCAGCACAAAAGTCACAGATACGCAGTATTTT; v_gene: TRBV29-1; d_gene: .; abundance: .; j_gene: TRBJ2-3
CDR3aa: CASSQINGNTEAFF; CDR3nt: TGTGCCAGCAGCCAAATAAACGGGAACACTGAAGCTTTCTTT; v_gene: TRBV14; d_gene: .; abundance: .; j_gene: TRBJ1-1
CDR3aa: CASSQEFSDSYEQYF; CDR3nt: TGCGCCAGCAGCCAAGAGTTCTCAGACTCCTACGAGCAGTACTTC; v_gene: TRBV4-1; d_gene: .; abundance: .; j_gene: TRBJ2-7
CDR3aa: CASLDRTGTYGYTF; CDR3nt: TGTGCCAGCCTTGATAGGACAGGGACCTATGGCTACACCTTC; v_gene: TRBV9; d_gene: TRBD1; abundance: .; j_gene: TRBJ1-2
CDR3aa: CASSSGSINYGYTF; CDR3nt: TGTGCCAGCAGTTCCGGGTCAATTAACTATGGCTACACCTTC; v_gene: TRBV28; d_gene: .; abundance: few; j_gene: TRBJ1-2
CDR3aa: CASSSGLAGGLNTDTQYF; CDR3nt: TGCGCCAGCAGCTCCGGACTAGCGGGGGGGCTAAACACCGATACGCAGTATTTT; v_gene: TRBV5-1; d_gene: TRBD2; abundance: .; j_gene: TRBJ2-3
CDR3aa: CASGLGRLFDTQYF; CDR3nt: TGTGCTAGTGGCCTGGGCCGGTTGTTTGATACGCAGTATTTT; v_gene: TRBV12-5; d_gene: .; abundance: .; j_gene: TRBJ2-3
CDR3aa: CASSGTDTNYGYTF; CDR3nt: TGTGCCAGCAGCGGGACAGATACTAACTATGGCTACACCTTC; v_gene: TRBV2; d_gene: TRBD1; abundance: .; j_gene: TRBJ1-2
CDR3aa: CASSLRAGYEQYF; CDR3nt: TGTGCCAGCAGTTTAAGAGCGGGCTACGAGCAGTACTTC; v_gene: TRBV27; d_gene: .; abundance: few; j_gene: TRBJ2-7
CDR3aa: CASSLGQGTDTQYF; CDR3nt: TGTGCCAGCAGCTTAGGGCAGGGGACAGATACGCAGTATTTT; v_gene: TRBV7-3; d_gene: .; abundance: once; j_gene: TRBJ2-3
CDR3aa: CASRRPGSDEQYF; CDR3nt: TGTGCCAGCAGAAGACCGGGGAGCGACGAGCAGTACTTC; v_gene: TRBV27; d_gene: .; abundance: once; j_gene: TRBJ2-7
CDR3aa: CASRNGQGRYEQYF; CDR3nt: TGTGCCAGCAGGAACGGACAGGGGCGGTACGAGCAGTACTTC; v_gene: TRBV6-5; d_gene: TRBD1; abundance: .; j_gene: TRBJ2-7
CDR3aa: CANSVFAGGPSEQFF; CDR3nt: TGTGCCAACAGTGTCTTTGCGGGGGGGCCCAGTGAGCAGTTCTTC; v_gene: TRBV6-1; d_gene: TRBD2; abundance: .; j_gene: TRBJ2-1
CDR3aa: CSVAGAITEAFF; CDR3nt: TGCAGCGTTGCCGGTGCGATCACTGAAGCTTTCTTT; v_gene: TRBV29-1; d_gene: .; abundance: .; j_gene: TRBJ1-1
CDR3aa: CASRGGAGLDSPLHF; CDR3nt: TGTGCCAGCAGGGGAGGGGCAGGTCTAGATTCACCCCTCCACTTT; v_gene: TRBV28; d_gene: .; abundance: once; j_gene: TRBJ1-6
CDR3aa: CASSDRGLAKNIQYF; CDR3nt: TGTGCCAGCAGCGACAGGGGGCTAGCCAAAAACATTCAGTACTTC; v_gene: TRBV7-9; d_gene: TRBD1; abundance: .; j_gene: TRBJ2-4
CDR3aa: CASSLRGTGELFF; CDR3nt: TGTGCCAGCAGCTTGAGGGGGACCGGGGAGCTGTTTTTT; v_gene: TRBV7-8; d_gene: .; abundance: .; j_gene: TRBJ2-2
CDR3aa: CASSTRGAGGTEAFF; CDR3nt: TGTGCCAGCAGCACTCGGGGGGCCGGGGGGACTGAAGCTTTCTTT; v_gene: TRBV11-2; d_gene: .; abundance: once; j_gene: TRBJ1-1
CDR3aa: CASSRGQESSYNEQFF; CDR3nt: TGTGCCAGCAGCCGCGGGCAGGAGAGCTCCTACAATGAGCAGTTCTTC; v_gene: TRBV7-9; d_gene: .; abundance: .; j_gene: TRBJ2-1
CDR3aa: CASSLAELVNTEAFF; CDR3nt: TGTGCCAGCAGCTTAGCTGAGCTCGTGAACACTGAAGCTTTCTTT; v_gene: TRBV11-3; d_gene: .; abundance: .; j_gene: TRBJ1-1
CDR3aa: CASSPAPTGGRNYGYTF; CDR3nt: TGTGCCAGCAGCCCTGCACCGACAGGGGGCCGGAACTATGGCTACACCTTC; v_gene: TRBV4-2; d_gene: TRBD1; abundance: .; j_gene: TRBJ1-2
CDR3aa: CASSLTGVQSGNTIYF; CDR3nt: TGTGCCAGCAGCTTGACAGGGGTACAATCTGGAAACACCATATATTTT; v_gene: TRBV7-2; d_gene: TRBD1; abundance: .; j_gene: TRBJ1-3
CDR3aa: CASSNNREGRMYEQYF; CDR3nt: TGTGCCAGCAGTAACAACAGGGAGGGGAGGATGTACGAGCAGTACTTC; v_gene: TRBV27; d_gene: .; abundance: .; j_gene: TRBJ2-7
CDR3aa: CASSPLQGTTGELFF; CDR3nt: TGTGCCAGCAGCCCTCTACAGGGAACGACCGGGGAGCTGTTTTTT; v_gene: TRBV27; d_gene: .; abundance: .; j_gene: TRBJ2-2
CDR3aa: CASSPRREKLFF; CDR3nt: TGTGCCAGCAGCCCCCGTCGTGAAAAACTGTTTTTT; v_gene: TRBV6-6; d_gene: .; abundance: .; j_gene: TRBJ1-4